The clone carrying this T cell receptor beta chain was recorded at least ten times. Its antigen is as yet unknown. Libraries for TCR beta were made by quantitative 5'-RACE with molecular barcodes. TCRdb fed the 5' RACE reads into MiXCR, producing one record per CDR3 protein. The repertoire holds about 36,000 distinct CDR3 sequences, about 6% seen once, with approximately 12% in the top ten. The sample is drawn from a study of CD8 T cells in ankylosing spondylitis. Study results and limitations: Ankylosing spondylitis blood seemed to carry a telltale TCR beta motif made of under ten highly homologous variants. Disease-linked clones reportedly showed significant enrichment in matched ankylosing spondylitis synovial fluid.

Sample: blood, either unsorted or a sorted T cell fraction (not recorded which). The clonotype comes from a male donor with ankylosing spondylitis or in good health (not recorded which).

The CDR3 protein is CASILGQTPGTGELFF. The CDR3 DNA follows: TGTGCCAGCATTTTAGGCCAGACTCCGGGGACCGGGGAGCTGTTTTTT. The rearrangement joins TRBV7-9 to TRBJ2-2; TRBD2 is a possible D gene (5 bases). V was shortened by 7 bases and J by 5 bases, with 20 bases between the two germline ends. Germline V gives CDR1 SEHNR, CDR2 FQNEAQ (reference sequence). The CDR3 totals 16 residues.